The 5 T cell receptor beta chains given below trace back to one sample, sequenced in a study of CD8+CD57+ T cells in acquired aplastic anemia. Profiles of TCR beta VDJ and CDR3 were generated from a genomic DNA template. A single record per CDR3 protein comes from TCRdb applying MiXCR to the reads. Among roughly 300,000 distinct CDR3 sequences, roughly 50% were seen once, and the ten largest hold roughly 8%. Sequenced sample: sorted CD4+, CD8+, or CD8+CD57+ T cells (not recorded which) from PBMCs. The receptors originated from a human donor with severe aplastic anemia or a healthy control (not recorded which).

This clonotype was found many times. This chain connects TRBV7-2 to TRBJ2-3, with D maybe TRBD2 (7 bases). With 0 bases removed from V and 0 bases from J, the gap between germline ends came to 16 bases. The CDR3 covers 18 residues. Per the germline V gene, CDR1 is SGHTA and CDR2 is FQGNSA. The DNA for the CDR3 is TGTGCCAGCAGCTTAGCGCGGTCGGGGGGCCTTAGCACAGATACGCAGTATTTT. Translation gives CASSLARSGGLSTDTQYF.

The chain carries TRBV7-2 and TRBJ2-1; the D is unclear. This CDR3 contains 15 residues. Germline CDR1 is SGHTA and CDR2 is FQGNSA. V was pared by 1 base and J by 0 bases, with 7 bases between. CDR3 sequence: CASSLVSLSYNEQFF. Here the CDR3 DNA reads TGTGCCAGCAGCTTAGTCTCGCTCTCCTACAATGAGCAGTTCTTC.

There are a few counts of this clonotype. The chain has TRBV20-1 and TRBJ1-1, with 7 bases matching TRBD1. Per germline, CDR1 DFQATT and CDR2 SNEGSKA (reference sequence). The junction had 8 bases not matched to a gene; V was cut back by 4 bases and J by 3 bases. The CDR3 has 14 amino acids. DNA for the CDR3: TGCAGTGCTAAATATCAGGGGGTTGACACTGAAGCTTTCTTT. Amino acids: CSAKYQGVDTEAFF.

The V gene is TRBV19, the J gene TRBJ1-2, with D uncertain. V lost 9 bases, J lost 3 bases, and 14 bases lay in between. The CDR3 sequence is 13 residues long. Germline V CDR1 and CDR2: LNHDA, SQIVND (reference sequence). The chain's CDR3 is CASATQTDYGYTF. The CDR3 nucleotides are TGTGCCAGCGCGACCCAGACGGACTATGGCTACACCTTC. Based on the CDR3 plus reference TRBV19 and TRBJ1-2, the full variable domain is DGGITQSPKYLFRKEGQNVTLSCEQNLNHDAMYWYRQDPGQGLRLIYYSQIVNDFQKGDIAEGYSVSREKKESFPLTVTSAQKNPTAFYLCASATQTDYGYTFGSGTRLTVV.

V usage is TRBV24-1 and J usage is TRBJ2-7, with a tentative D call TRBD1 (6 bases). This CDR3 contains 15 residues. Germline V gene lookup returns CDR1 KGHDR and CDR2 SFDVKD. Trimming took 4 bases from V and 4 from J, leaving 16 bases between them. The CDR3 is CATSDCDRPPYEQYF. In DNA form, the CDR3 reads TGTGCCACCAGTGACTGCGACAGGCCCCCTTACGAGCAGTACTTC.